The 27 T cell receptor beta chains below all came from one sample that was sequenced in a study of blood T cell repertoires in COVID-19. Generated by immunoSEQ multiplex PCR, the TCRdb table keeps only in-frame clones and is missing some. The sample gives 310,000 or so clones, about 82% of which show up once; 1.6% is in the top ten. The sample comprised peripheral blood. The receptor set was obtained from a woman aged 45-65 years with acute or convalescent COVID-19.

The gene calls are TRBV6-5 and TRBJ1-1, with a weak D call TRBD1 (5 bases). Germline loops: CDR1 MNHEY, CDR2 SVGAGI. This CDR3 has 15 residues. V lost 4 bases to trimming and J lost 4 bases, with 16 bases between them. For the CDR3, the DNA is TGTGCCAGCAGTTCCCCCCCAGGGTCGAGCACTGAAGCTTTCTTT. Amino acid sequence: CASSSPPGSSTEAFF.

The rearrangement links TRBV5-1 to TRBJ1-6; 7 bases agree with TRBD1. The CDR3 has 14 residues. Germline V gene lookup returns CDR1 SGHRS and CDR2 YFSETQ. V was pared by 1 base and J by 7 bases, with 2 bases of the junction left unmatched. CDR3 nucleotides: TGCGCCAGCAGCTTGACAGGGGTAAATTCACCCCTCCACTTT. As protein: CASSLTGVNSPLHF.

This CDR3 reads CASSQSGTVRREQYF. CDR3 DNA: TGTGCCAGCAGTCAATCCGGGACAGTAAGACGCGAGCAGTACTTC. V usage is TRBV6-2 or TRBV6-3 and J usage is TRBJ2-7; 7 nucleotides line up with TRBD1. The junction had 13 bases not matched to a gene; V was cut back by 5 bases and J by 6 bases. CDR3 length: 15 residues. The germline V gene has CDR1 MNHEY and CDR2 SVGEGT.

The CDR3 DNA is TGTGCCAGCAGCTTGGAGACTAGCGGGTCCTCCTACGAGCAGTACTTC. It translates to CASSLETSGSSYEQYF. This chain connects TRBV7-6 to TRBJ2-7; 10 nucleotides align to TRBD2. V shed 3 bases and J 0 bases; nucleotides not matched to a gene: 5. Germline values: CDR1 SGHVS, CDR2 FNYEAQ. This CDR3 is built from 16 residues. Looking up the rest from reference TRBV7-6 and TRBJ2-7 gives the full variable domain: GAGVSQSPRYKVTKRGQDVALRCDPISGHVSLYWYRQALGQGPEFLTYFNYEAQQDKSGLPNDRFSAERPEGSISTLTIQRTEQRDSAMYRCASSLETSGSSYEQYFGPGTRLTVT.

In this sample, this clone turned up once. The chain recombines TRBV7-9 with TRBJ1-6, with 8 bases aligning to TRBD1. CDR3 length: 14 residues. The V gene end was trimmed by 5 bases and the J gene end by 10 bases; junction bases not matched to a gene: 7. CDR1 and CDR2 from the germline V gene are SEHNR and FQNEAQ (reference sequence). In nucleotides, the CDR3 is TGTGCCAGCAGCGACCGGACAGGGCGATCACCCCTCCACTTT. Translation: CASSDRTGRSPLHF.

V usage is TRBV13 and J usage is TRBJ2-4, with D uncertain. With 2 bases removed from V and 5 bases from J, the gap between germline ends came to 7 bases. The CDR3 runs 13 residues. Germline CDR1 and CDR2: PRHDT and FYEKMQ (reference sequence). This CDR3 reads CASSLILENIQYF. The CDR3, as DNA: TGTGCCAGCAGCTTAATTCTTGAAAACATTCAGTACTTC.

The chain recombines TRBV5-4 with TRBJ2-5; D may be TRBD2 (7 bases). The CDR3 spans 14 residues. The V end was cut by 0 bases, the J end by 5 bases, with 11 bases between. Germline CDR1 and CDR2: SGHNT and YYREEE (reference sequence). The CDR3 reads CASSLAEGGETQYF. DNA for the CDR3: TGTGCCAGCAGCTTGGCCGAGGGGGGGGAGACCCAGTACTTC.

This chain uses TRBV2 with TRBJ1-6; 8 positions match TRBD1. With 2 bases clipped from V and 6 bases from J, the junction kept 6 bases outside the gene matches. CDR3 length equals 16 residues. From germline, CDR1 is SNHLY and CDR2 FYNNEI. The CDR3 DNA sequence: TGTGCCAGCAGTGAATTAGGACAGGGTGGTAATTCACCCCTCCACTTT. It codes for CASSELGQGGNSPLHF.

J is TRBJ1-5 and V is TRBV19; no clear D. The CDR3 runs 14 residues. Trimming left V 2 bases short and J 0 bases short, with 5 bases between. The V gene's germline CDR1 is LNHDA and CDR2 SQIVND (reference sequence). Here the CDR3 DNA reads TGTGCCAGTAGTATACGTTATAGCAATCAGCCCCAGCATTTT. It specifies CASSIRYSNQPQHF. Drawing the rest from reference TRBV19 and TRBJ1-5, the complete variable domain is DGGITQSPKYLFRKEGQNVTLSCEQNLNHDAMYWYRQDPGQGLRLIYYSQIVNDFQKGDIAEGYSVSREKKESFPLTVTSAQKNPTAFYLCASSIRYSNQPQHFGDGTRLSIL.

The V call is TRBV5-5, the J call TRBJ2-1; a weak D match, TRBD2 (6 bases). The CDR3 contains 14 residues. CDR1 and CDR2 (germline): SGHKS, YYEKEE (reference sequence). Deletions cut 5 bases from V and 5 bases from J, with 14 bases between. In DNA form, the CDR3 reads TGTGCCAGCAGATCCCGGGACTTGAACAATGAGCAGTTCTTC. The encoded protein is CASRSRDLNNEQFF.

CDR3 loop: CASSQDRRGVYEQYF. The DNA for the CDR3 is TGCGCCAGCAGCCAAGATCGCCGGGGGGTATACGAGCAGTACTTC. This sequence joins TRBV4-3 and TRBJ2-7; 7 bases line up with TRBD2. Germline CDR1 and CDR2: LGHNA and YSLEER. The CDR3 has 15 amino acids. The V gene end was trimmed by 0 bases and the J gene end by 4 bases; junction bases not matched to a gene: 6.

The chain has TRBV5-1 and TRBJ1-1, with D possibly TRBD1 on 6 matching bases. The CDR3 has 14 residues. Germline V gene lookup returns CDR1 SGHRS and CDR2 YFSETQ. Trimming shortened V by 0 bases and J by 5 bases, and 11 bases separated the two germline ends. As DNA, the CDR3 is TGCGCCAGCAGCTTGGATCACAGGGTGACTGAAGCTTTCTTT. Its protein product is CASSLDHRVTEAFF. Using reference TRBV5-1 and TRBJ1-1 for the parts outside the CDR3, the full variable domain is KAGVTQTPRYLIKTRGQQVTLSCSPISGHRSVSWYQQTPGQGLQFLFEYFSETQRNKGNFPGRFSGRQFSNSRSEMNVSTLELGDSALYLCASSLDHRVTEAFFGQGTRLTVV.

V and J are TRBV19 and TRBJ1-1; TRBD1 might be the D (5 bases). The germline V gene has CDR1 LNHDA and CDR2 SQIVND (reference sequence). Trimming cost V 5 bases and J 1 base, with 14 bases left between them. This CDR3 contains 15 residues. The CDR3 here is CASSLPGGENTEAFF. CDR3 nucleotides: TGTGCCAGTAGTCTGCCCGGGGGGGAGAACACTGAAGCTTTCTTT.

The chain carries TRBV29-1 and TRBJ1-4, with D possibly being TRBD1 (5 bases). CDR1 and CDR2 (germline): SQVTM, ANQGSEA. V lost 6 bases and J lost 4, with 9 bases in between. The CDR3 is 12 amino acids. The DNA of the CDR3 is TGCAGCGTAGGGGCCTTTAATGAAAAACTGTTTTTT. Translating gives CSVGAFNEKLFF.

This chain connects TRBV9 to TRBJ2-3; no firm D call. V gave up 0 bases and J gave up 6 bases, with 2 bases separating them. Germline assignment: CDR1 SGDLS and CDR2 YYNGEE. The CDR3 is 11 amino acids. The chain's CDR3 is CASSVADTQYF. DNA of the CDR3: TGTGCCAGCAGCGTAGCGGATACGCAGTATTTT.

The gene calls are TRBV29-1 and TRBJ2-1; 9 bases are a match to TRBD2. Germline V gene data show CDR1 as SQVTM and CDR2 as ANQGSEA. This CDR3 spans 14 amino acids. J was trimmed by 1 base and V by 7 bases; bases with no gene match: 5. The CDR3 DNA is TGCAGCGCATCAGGACTAGCGTCCTACAATGAGCAGTTCTTC. Translated, it gives CSASGLASYNEQFF.

This clone is a singleton in its sample. J is TRBJ2-7 and V is TRBV7-2; possibly TRBD1 for D (6 bases). The CDR3 spans 14 residues. Germline V lookup: CDR1 SGHTA, CDR2 FQGNSA. V lost 4 bases, J lost 1 base, and 11 bases lay in between. The CDR3 DNA is TGTGCCAGCAGCTCGCTGGACAGTTCCTACGAGCAGTACTTC. As protein: CASSSLDSSYEQYF. The full variable domain, its missing parts supplied by reference TRBV7-2 and TRBJ2-7, is GAGVSQSPSNKVTEKGKDVELRCDPISGHTALYWYRQSLGQGLEFLIYFQGNSAPDKSGLPSDRFSAERTGGSVSTLTIQRTQQEDSAVYLCASSSLDSSYEQYFGPGTRLTVT.

The V call is TRBV24-1, the J call TRBJ2-7, with 8 bases matching TRBD1. This CDR3 region has 16 residues. The V gene end was trimmed by 4 bases and the J gene end by 5 bases; junction bases not matched to a gene: 12. Germline V lookup: CDR1 KGHDR, CDR2 SFDVKD. The CDR3 bases are TGTGCCACCAGTGACCCAAGACAGGGGTTAGTCAACGAGCAGTACTTC. It encodes CATSDPRQGLVNEQYF.

The chain links TRBV27 to TRBJ1-4, with 12 bases that match TRBD1. Germline trimming cut 6 bases from V and 6 bases from J; bases unmatched to any gene: 8. Germline CDR1 and CDR2: MNHEY and SMNVEV (reference sequence). The CDR3 extends over 16 amino acids. The CDR3 protein is CASRSGTGGIDEKLFF. The CDR3 DNA sequence: TGTGCCAGCAGGTCCGGGACAGGGGGCATCGATGAAAAACTGTTTTTT.

The chain uses TRBV10-2 and TRBJ2-1; D is perhaps TRBD2 (6 bases). Germline loops: CDR1 WSHSY, CDR2 SAAADI. This CDR3 has 16 amino acids. Trimming removed 5 bases from V and 9 bases from J, with 23 bases in between. For the CDR3, the DNA is TGCGCCAGCAGTTCCGGACCAAGCCCGGGACTGGGTGAGCAGTTCTTC. It translates to CASSSGPSPGLGEQFF.

V is TRBV20-1 and J is TRBJ1-1; D not resolved. There are 11 residues in the CDR3. CDR1 is DFQATT and CDR2 is SNEGSKA in the germline V gene (reference sequence). Trimming removed 2 bases at V and 7 bases at J, with 8 bases between. CDR3 DNA: TGCAGTGCTAGAAGGAGGGATGAAGCTTTCTTT. It encodes CSARRRDEAFF.

This sequence joins TRBV11-2 and TRBJ1-4; D remains unclear. Trimming shortened V by 0 bases and J by 8 bases, and 7 bases separated the two germline ends. The CDR3 length is 13 residues. CDR1 and CDR2 (germline): SGHAT, FQNNGV. CDR3 DNA: TGTGCCAGCAGCTTAGAAATCGTAGAAAAACTGTTTTTT. This codes for CASSLEIVEKLFF.

Notes on this clone: Germline is not matched at one junction end, which may reflect a read error. The chain uses TRBV3-1 (or the pseudogene TRBV3-2) and TRBJ2-7; D gene ambiguous. The germline V gene encodes CDR1 LGHDT and CDR2 YNNKEL (reference sequence). CDR3 length: 11 amino acids. The DNA for the CDR3 is TGTGCCAGCAGCGAGGAATTAGAGCTGTACTTC. It is translated as CASSEELELYF.

V is TRBV6-5 and J is TRBJ1-5; a possible D gene is TRBD1 (6 bases). V shed 8 bases and J shed 8 bases, with 13 bases lying between them. Germline values: CDR1 MNHEY, CDR2 SVGAGI. CDR3 size: 12 residues. As DNA, the CDR3 is TGTGCCAGCGGGGAGGGGGGTAAGCCCCAGCATTTT. Translated: CASGEGGKPQHF.

The chain carries TRBV5-1 and TRBJ2-7, with TRBD2 identical over 9 bases. CDR3 length equals 14 residues. Germline CDR1 and CDR2: SGHRS and YFSETQ. V shed 3 bases, J shed 3 bases, and the junction held 4 bases outside the gene matches. The CDR3 DNA reads as TGCGCCAGCAGCTCCGGGACTAGCTTCTACGAGCAGTACTTC. Amino acids: CASSSGTSFYEQYF.

This clone has a single count. V is TRBV19 and J is TRBJ1-3; no firm D call. This CDR3 region has 14 residues. CDR1 and CDR2 (germline): LNHDA, SQIVND (reference sequence). V was trimmed by 6 bases and J by 0 bases, leaving 9 bases between them. The CDR3 region has the DNA TGTGCCAGTAGACCAATGAGCTCTGGAAACACCATATATTTT. This gives the protein CASRPMSSGNTIYF.

The rearrangement uses TRBV3-1 (or the pseudogene TRBV3-2) and TRBJ1-2; the D gene is possibly TRBD1 (5 bases). V lost 6 bases to trimming and J lost 3 bases, with 17 bases between them. Germline CDR1 and CDR2: LGHDT and YNNKEL (reference sequence). The CDR3 spans 15 residues. CDR3 region: CASRHLRTLDYGYTF. The CDR3 coding sequence is TGTGCCAGCAGACACCTCAGGACACTCGACTATGGCTACACCTTC.